This T cell receptor beta chain emerged from a study of cytomegalovirus exposure and HLA in healthy donors. General study findings and limits: As a later analysis showed, a missense DCLRE1C variant was linked to trimming of TCR beta V- and J-genes. Usually a TCR sequence was rare, but some public TCRs were found in many donors. Because they were indistinguishable, some V segments, including TRBV6-2 and TRBV6-3, were excluded.

Both 60 Vbeta primers and 13 Jbeta primers went into the PCR. The protocol was immunoSEQ multiplex PCR, while the TCRdb copy is restricted to in-frame clones and leaves out a portion. The profile shows 150,000 to 190,000 clones, 70% to 85% of them singletons. Worth noting for this clone: Its specificity is not known.

J lost 1 base, V lost 4 bases, and 4 bases had no gene match. The CDR3 has 15 residues. Germline V gives CDR1 SGHVS, CDR2 FNYEAQ. The rearrangement joins TRBV7-6 to TRBJ2-3; 8 nucleotides agree with TRBD2. The source is a woman aged 45 to 65 in good health and CMV-seropositive. Sequences were obtained from PBMCs. The CDR3 region has the DNA TGTGCCAGCAGCTACCAAGCGGGGGGCACAGATACGCAGTATTTT. Translation gives CASSYQAGGTDTQYF.